Sequencing of this T cell receptor beta chain was carried out in a study of blood T cell repertoires in COVID-19. The wider study: Donors in the United States, Italy and Spain gave samples during acute or convalescent COVID-19. The analysed material was cDNA or gDNA that came from T cells, B-cell-depleted T cells, or PBMCs.

Germline CDR1 is LGHNA and CDR2 is YNFKEQ. After removal of 0 bases from V and 2 bases from J, the junction contained 2 bases not matched to a gene. The CDR3 length is 15 residues. Original processing notes: The assay estimated nucleated cells by amplifying reference gene primers. Profiling relied on immunoSEQ multiplex PCR, and the TCRdb table lists in-frame clones only, not all of them. For V, J and clone size, that table is used; D and trimming come from the DNA. The repertoire holds about 67,000 clones, approximately 87% seen once, with 8.3% in the top ten. Source material: peripheral blood. This sequence was found in a man aged 50-60 years with active COVID-19. The chain links TRBV4-2 to TRBJ1-2; 8 bases are a match to TRBD1. In DNA form, the CDR3 reads TGTGCCAGCAGCCAAGACACAGGGGGGAACTATGGCTACACCTTC. This encodes CASSQDTGGNYGYTF.